Below, 21 T cell receptor beta chains from the same sample are listed, as sequenced in a study of cytomegalovirus exposure and HLA in healthy donors (dated by TCRdb to 2016 to 2017). The library was obtained by the immunoSEQ multiplex PCR assay. A mixture of 60 forward primers for TCR Vbeta segments and 13 reverse primers for TCR Jbeta segments was used in the multiplex PCR. TCRdb re-hosts the immuneACCESS table, in-frame sequences only. Its copies lack some clones; in the studies checked, an unresolved V gene accounts for under half of them, and the cause for the rest is not known. The sample contains some 190,000 clones, roughly 75% of them found a single time. The ten largest clonotypes hold more than 4% of the sample. The sequenced sample was PBMCs. Receptor source: a man aged 25 to 40 in good health and CMV-seropositive.

This rearrangement joins TRBV5-4 to TRBJ2-5; a weak D match, TRBD2 (5 bases). The CDR3 consists of 17 residues. V lost 0 bases and J lost 5, with 20 bases in between. In germline, CDR1 is SGHNT, CDR2 YYREEE (reference sequence). The CDR3 coding sequence is TGTGCCAGCAGCTTGGGGTCAGCGGACCTTATGTGGGAGACCCAGTACTTC. Encoded protein: CASSLGSADLMWETQYF.

This chain joins TRBV5-4 and TRBJ2-7, with 7 bases that match TRBD2. V lost 4 bases, J lost 0 bases, and 7 bases stayed unmatched. The germline gives CDR1 SGHNT, CDR2 YYREEE (reference sequence). This CDR3 region has 15 residues. The CDR3 region is CASSVLAAGSYEQYF. Here the CDR3 DNA reads TGTGCCAGCAGCGTCCTAGCGGCTGGCTCCTACGAGCAGTACTTC. Complete variable domain (other parts from reference TRBV5-4 and TRBJ2-7): ETGVTQSPTHLIKTRGQQVTLRCSSQSGHNTVSWYQQALGQGPQFIFQYYREEENGRGNFPPRFSGLQFPNYSSELNVNALELDDSALYLCASSVLAAGSYEQYFGPGTRLTVT.

This chain joins TRBV9 and TRBJ1-3; a weak D match, TRBD1 (5 bases). This CDR3 is 15 amino acids long. Germline V gene data show CDR1 as SGDLS and CDR2 as YYNGEE. Trimming took 0 bases from V and 5 from J, leaving 12 bases between them. The DNA for the CDR3 is TGTGCCAGCAGCGTAGACCTACAGGAAAGAAACACCATATATTTT. Its translation: CASSVDLQERNTIYF.

In this sample, this clone turned up once. The chain is built from TRBV9 and TRBJ2-7; 8 nucleotides agree with TRBD1. The CDR3 covers 15 residues. The ends lost 3 bases at V and 1 base at J; junction bases unmatched: 6. Germline V gene lookup returns CDR1 SGDLS and CDR2 YYNGEE. CDR3 in DNA: TGTGCCAGCAGCGCCGGAGACAGGGGTTCCTACGAGCAGTACTTC. This sequence encodes CASSAGDRGSYEQYF.

The J gene is TRBJ1-3, the V gene TRBV7-9; 9 nucleotides line up with TRBD1. The V gene's germline CDR1 is SEHNR and CDR2 FQNEAQ (reference sequence). V lost 2 bases, J lost 1 base, and 9 bases stayed unmatched. CDR3 length equals 18 residues. The CDR3 sequence: CASSLSVVQGASGNTIYF. CDR3 DNA sequence: TGTGCCAGCAGCTTATCTGTGGTACAGGGGGCGTCTGGAAACACCATATATTTT. Full variable domain (outside the CDR3, taken from reference TRBV7-9 and TRBJ1-3): DTGVSQNPRHKITKRGQNVTFRCDPISEHNRLYWYRQTLGQGPEFLTYFQNEAQLEKSRLLSDRFSAERPKGSFSTLEIQRTEQGDSAMYLCASSLSVVQGASGNTIYFGEGSWLTVV.

The chain couples TRBV19 to TRBJ2-3; D may be TRBD1 (5 bases). CDR1 and CDR2 from the germline V gene are LNHDA and SQIVND (reference sequence). The length of the CDR3 is 14 residues. V was clipped by 5 bases and J by 2 bases, with 11 bases between them. The CDR3 bases are TGTGCCAGTAGTTGGGGCCGCTACACAGATACGCAGTATTTT. As protein: CASSWGRYTDTQYF.

In DNA, the CDR3 is TGTGCCAGCAGCTTAGGGGGGACAGGGGCGAGCGAGCAGTACTTC. It encodes CASSLGGTGASEQYF. The rearrangement joins TRBV7-3 to TRBJ2-7, with 10 positions matching TRBD1. Germline trimming cut 2 bases from V and 6 bases from J; bases unmatched to any gene: 7. Germline-derived CDR1 and CDR2 are SGHTA and FQGTGA. CDR3 length: 15 residues.

This clone appeared a few times. This chain connects TRBV30 to TRBJ1-2, with D perhaps matching TRBD1 (5 bases). The CDR3 has 12 amino acids. Germline V gene lookup returns CDR1 GTSNPN and CDR2 SVGIG (reference sequence). Trimming stripped 0 bases from V and 4 bases from J, with 6 bases between. The CDR3 nucleotides are TGTGCCTGGAGTGTAGACAGCTATGGCTACACCTTC. It is translated as CAWSVDSYGYTF.

V and J are TRBV30 and TRBJ1-3; D unclear. The length of the CDR3 is 12 residues. Trimming stripped 6 bases from V and 4 bases from J, with 10 bases between. CDR1 and CDR2 (germline): GTSNPN, SVGIG (reference sequence). This chain's CDR3 is CACSAAGNTIYF. In DNA, the CDR3 is TGTGCCTGCTCAGCGGCAGGAAACACCATATATTTT.

This clone occurred a few times. The gene calls are TRBV9 and TRBJ1-1; the D gene is possibly TRBD1 (6 bases). Germline assignment: CDR1 SGDLS and CDR2 YYNGEE. V lost 8 bases, J lost 5 bases, and 19 bases lay in between. The CDR3 spans 14 residues. The CDR3 sequence is CASPPPPTGTEAFF. The CDR3 region has the DNA TGTGCCAGTCCTCCACCCCCAACAGGGACTGAAGCTTTCTTT. The entire variable domain, with the rest obtained from reference TRBV9 and TRBJ1-1, is as follows: DSGVTQTPKHLITATGQRVTLRCSPRSGDLSVYWYQQSLDQGLQFLIQYYNGEERAKGNILERFSAQQFPDLHSELNLSSLELGDSALYFCASPPPPTGTEAFFGQGTRLTVV.

A note on this clone: The same CDR3 is also encoded by other DNA sequences in this sample. The rearrangement joins TRBV5-1 to TRBJ1-2; possible D gene TRBD1, 5 bases. V was pared by 2 bases and J by 8 bases, with 13 bases between. The CDR3 spans 13 residues. CDR1 is SGHRS and CDR2 is YFSETQ in the germline V gene. The CDR3 region has the DNA TGCGCCAGCAGCTTAGAAGGGGAAGGAGGCTACACCTTC. Encoded protein: CASSLEGEGGYTF.

This clone was counted between two and nine times. This chain connects TRBV7-2 to TRBJ2-1, with TRBD2 matching 11 bases. The CDR3 is 15 residues long. The V and J ends lost 5 bases and 5 bases, in that order; junction bases with no gene match: 5. Looked up from germline, CDR1 is SGHTA and CDR2 is FQGNSA. Written as DNA, the CDR3 is TGTGCCAGCAGCGCCGGGACTAGCGGTAACAATGAGCAGTTCTTC. Amino acids: CASSAGTSGNNEQFF.

V and J are TRBV7-3 and TRBJ2-7; weak D call: TRBD1 (6 bases). Trimming removed 2 bases from V and 0 bases from J, with 17 bases in between. The CDR3 contains 17 residues. The V gene's germline CDR1 is SGHTA and CDR2 FQGTGA. The CDR3, as DNA: TGTGCCAGCAGCTTAGTATGGGGTCAGGGGAGCTCCTACGAGCAGTACTTC. Protein sequence: CASSLVWGQGSSYEQYF.

This clone appeared a few times. The chain couples TRBV20-1 to TRBJ2-7, with D unclear. Looked up from germline, CDR1 is DFQATT and CDR2 is SNEGSKA (reference sequence). CDR3 size: 11 residues. V was cut by 4 bases and J by 1 base, with 5 bases left in between. The CDR3 sequence: CSAITSYEQYF. CDR3 in DNA: TGCAGTGCTATAACATCCTACGAGCAGTACTTC.

V gene TRBV5-4 combines with J gene TRBJ2-5, with 11 bases fitting TRBD2. CDR3 length equals 13 residues. Trimming removed 4 bases from V and 5 bases from J; junction bases left unmatched: 1. In germline, CDR1 is SGHNT, CDR2 YYREEE (reference sequence). CDR3 residues: CASSTSGSETQYF. In DNA form, the CDR3 reads TGTGCCAGCAGCACTAGCGGGAGTGAGACCCAGTACTTC. Full variable domain (rest looked up from reference TRBV5-4 and TRBJ2-5): ETGVTQSPTHLIKTRGQQVTLRCSSQSGHNTVSWYQQALGQGPQFIFQYYREEENGRGNFPPRFSGLQFPNYSSELNVNALELDDSALYLCASSTSGSETQYFGPGTRLLVL.

The chain is built from TRBV7-2 and TRBJ2-1, with TRBD2 matching 10 bases. The germline gives CDR1 SGHTA, CDR2 FQGNSA. Unmatched junction bases numbered 4, after V lost 8 bases and J lost 9 bases. The CDR3 extends over 12 amino acids. The CDR3 loop is CASLAGEFEQFF. CDR3 DNA sequence: TGTGCCAGCCTAGCGGGAGAGTTTGAGCAGTTCTTC. Based on the CDR3 plus reference TRBV7-2 and TRBJ2-1, the full variable domain is GAGVSQSPSNKVTEKGKDVELRCDPISGHTALYWYRQSLGQGLEFLIYFQGNSAPDKSGLPSDRFSAERTGGSVSTLTIQRTQQEDSAVYLCASLAGEFEQFFGPGTRLTVL.

The rearrangement uses TRBV7-3 and TRBJ2-1; 8 bases agree with TRBD2. The CDR3 runs 12 residues. Germline CDR1 and CDR2: SGHTA and FQGTGA. The ends lost 4 bases at V and 9 bases at J; junction bases unmatched: 2. This chain's CDR3 is CASSSGGGEQFF. Written as DNA, the CDR3 is TGTGCCAGCAGCTCCGGGGGGGGTGAGCAGTTCTTC.

The chain couples TRBV19 to TRBJ2-1, with TRBD2 as a possible D gene (6 bases). The germline V gene encodes CDR1 LNHDA and CDR2 SQIVND (reference sequence). Trimming stripped 8 bases from V and 2 bases from J, with 19 bases between. The CDR3 has 16 amino acids. This CDR3 is CASGGGFSGAYNEQFF. The CDR3 DNA follows: TGTGCCAGTGGGGGAGGATTTAGCGGAGCCTACAATGAGCAGTTCTTC.

This chain links TRBV5-1 with TRBJ2-7, with TRBD2 matching 16 bases. Germline V gene lookup returns CDR1 SGHRS and CDR2 YFSETQ. The CDR3 totals 15 residues. Trimming at V came to 0 bases and at J to 12 bases, leaving 6 bases not matched to a gene. The CDR3 loop is CASSLAGGTSGRGYF. CDR3 DNA: TGCGCCAGCAGCTTGGCCGGCGGGACTAGCGGGAGGGGGTACTTC.

This clone has more than one count but fewer than ten. The rearrangement links TRBV5-5 to TRBJ1-2; D gene ambiguous. The V end lost 6 bases, the J end lost 0 bases, and 15 bases lay between the germline ends. The CDR3 length is 15 residues. The germline V gene encodes CDR1 SGHKS and CDR2 YYEKEE (reference sequence). The CDR3 DNA sequence: TGTGCCAGCAAGAGGGAGGGTTCGGCTAACTATGGCTACACCTTC. It specifies CASKREGSANYGYTF.

CDR3 DNA: TGCGCCAGCAGCCAAGTGGGGACAGGGGGCAGGTATGGCTACACCTTC. It yields the protein CASSQVGTGGRYGYTF. This chain uses TRBV4-1 with TRBJ1-2; TRBD1 agrees at 12 bases. Germline assignment: CDR1 MGHRA and CDR2 YSYEKL. The CDR3 has 16 amino acids. V gave up 1 base and J gave up 5 bases; unmatched junction bases: 5.